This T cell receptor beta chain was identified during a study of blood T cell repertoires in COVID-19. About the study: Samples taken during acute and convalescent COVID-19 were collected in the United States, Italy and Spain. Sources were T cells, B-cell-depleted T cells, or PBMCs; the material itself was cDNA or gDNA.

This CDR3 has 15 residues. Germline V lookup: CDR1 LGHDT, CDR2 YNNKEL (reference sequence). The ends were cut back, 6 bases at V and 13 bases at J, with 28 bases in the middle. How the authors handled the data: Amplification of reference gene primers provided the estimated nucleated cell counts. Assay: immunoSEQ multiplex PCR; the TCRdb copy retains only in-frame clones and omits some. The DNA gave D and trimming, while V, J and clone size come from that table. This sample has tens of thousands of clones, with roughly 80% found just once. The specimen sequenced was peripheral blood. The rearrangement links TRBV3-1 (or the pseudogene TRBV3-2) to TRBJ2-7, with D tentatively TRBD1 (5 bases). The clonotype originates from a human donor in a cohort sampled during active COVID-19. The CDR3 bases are TGTGCCAGCAGTCTTACTTATTGGCAAAGGAAGGGGAAATACTTC. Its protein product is CASSLTYWQRKGKYF.